Shown below are 30 T cell receptor beta chains from a single sample sequenced in a study of control samples from healthy donors and cancer patients. Sequenced by immunoSEQ multiplex PCR; TCRdb stores in-frame clones only, minus some. This sample has some 140,000 clones, with approximately 94% found just once. Sequenced: blood. These receptors originate from a man aged 40-55 years in good health.

CDR3 amino acids: CASIPRGREGQPQHF. The CDR3 DNA reads TGTGCCAGCATCCCTAGGGGCAGGGAGGGTCAGCCCCAGCATTTT. J is TRBJ1-5 and V is TRBV28, with a weak D call TRBD1 (5 bases). V was trimmed by 7 bases and J by 6 bases, leaving 19 bases between them. There are 15 residues in the CDR3. CDR1 MDHEN and CDR2 SYDVKM come from the germline V gene.

The V gene is TRBV27, the J gene TRBJ1-2, with a weak D call TRBD1 (5 bases). Germline V gene sequence: CDR1 MNHEY, CDR2 SMNVEV (reference sequence). This CDR3 has 15 residues. V was pared by 3 bases and J by 2 bases, with 13 bases between. In nucleotides, the CDR3 is TGTGCCAGCAGTTTGGTAGGACGGGGGAACTATGGCTACACCTTC. The encoded protein is CASSLVGRGNYGYTF.

CDR3 residues: CASSLQGGTEAFF. The DNA of the CDR3 is TGTGCCAGCTCACTACAGGGTGGCACTGAAGCTTTCTTT. The chain carries TRBV18 and TRBJ1-1; tentatively, D is TRBD1 (6 bases). CDR3 length: 13 residues. Trimming pared 4 bases from V and 4 bases from J, leaving 10 bases between. CDR1 and CDR2 (germline): KGHSH, LQKENI.

The V call is TRBV18, the J call TRBJ2-1; a possible D gene is TRBD2 (5 bases). Between the trimmed V and J ends, which lost 3 bases and 5 bases, there was a span of 11 bases. From germline, CDR1 is KGHSH and CDR2 LQKENI. CDR3 length equals 14 residues. DNA of the CDR3: TGTGCCAGCTCACCCCAACTCGGGAACAATGAGCAGTTCTTC. Translated, it gives CASSPQLGNNEQFF.

V is TRBV19 and J is TRBJ1-1; unclear D gene. The CDR3 covers 14 residues. CDR1 is LNHDA and CDR2 is SQIVND in the germline V gene (reference sequence). Trimming pared 5 bases from V and 7 bases from J, leaving 17 bases between. The CDR3 DNA follows: TGTGCCAGTAGTCCTGGCCGGTCGAGGGTTGAAGCTTTCTTT. It yields the protein CASSPGRSRVEAFF.

The chain links TRBV6-5 to TRBJ1-6, with TRBD1 matching 7 bases. Unmatched junction bases numbered 7, after V lost 5 bases and J lost 9 bases. Germline loops: CDR1 MNHEY, CDR2 SVGAGI. The length of the CDR3 is 14 residues. Here the CDR3 DNA reads TGTGCCAGCAGTCTGGGACAGCCGCTTTCACCCCTCCACTTT. It codes for CASSLGQPLSPLHF.

This clone was picked up many times. The chain carries TRBV24-1 and TRBJ1-4, with 7 bases that match TRBD1. The CDR3 runs to 15 residues. Germline V gene data show CDR1 as KGHDR and CDR2 as SFDVKD. V was pared by 3 bases and J by 5 bases, with 5 bases of the junction left unmatched. CDR3 in DNA: TGTGCCACCAGTGATGCTAGGGACAGAAATGAAAAACTGTTTTTT. This gives the protein CATSDARDRNEKLFF.

V usage is TRBV4-1 and J usage is TRBJ1-1, with no clear D. Germline V gives CDR1 MGHRA, CDR2 YSYEKL. V gave up 0 bases and J gave up 4 bases, with 12 bases separating them. The CDR3 runs to 15 residues. Written as DNA, the CDR3 is TGCGCCAGCAGCCAAGATCGGGCACCGGGCACTGAAGCTTTCTTT. Translated, it gives CASSQDRAPGTEAFF.

The CDR3 protein is CASSRKGEQPQHF. The CDR3 nucleotides are TGTGCCAGCAGCCGAAAAGGGGAACAGCCCCAGCATTTT. The chain joins TRBV12-3 or TRBV12-4 to TRBJ1-5; tentatively, D is TRBD1 (5 bases). This CDR3 spans 13 amino acids. Trimming removed 6 bases at V and 7 bases at J, with 13 bases between.

The rearrangement uses TRBV19 and TRBJ2-3; either TRBD1 or TRBD2 may supply D (5 bases each). V was cut by 1 base and J by 11 bases, with 10 bases left in between. CDR3 size: 12 residues. Germline loops: CDR1 LNHDA, CDR2 SQIVND (reference sequence). The chain's CDR3 is CASSIGGRGQYF. The CDR3 nucleotides are TGTGCCAGTAGTATAGGGGGACGGGGGCAGTATTTT.

The rearrangement joins TRBV3-1 (or the pseudogene TRBV3-2) to TRBJ1-1; D remains ambiguous. Looked up from germline, CDR1 is LGHDT and CDR2 is YNNKEL (reference sequence). This CDR3 comprises 14 residues. V was trimmed by 0 bases and J by 8 bases, leaving 13 bases between them. The CDR3 reads CASSQDTPKSEAFF. The CDR3 DNA sequence: TGTGCCAGCAGCCAAGATACCCCAAAATCCGAAGCTTTCTTT.

V is TRBV7-9 and J is TRBJ2-3; possibly TRBD2 for D (6 bases). V lost 5 bases, J lost 0 bases, and 12 bases lay in between. Germline V gene sequence: CDR1 SEHNR, CDR2 FQNEAQ (reference sequence). The CDR3 has 15 residues. CDR3 coding DNA: TGTGCCAGCAGCCCGCGGGACCTGAGCACAGATACGCAGTATTTT. Translation gives CASSPRDLSTDTQYF. Looking up the rest from reference TRBV7-9 and TRBJ2-3 gives the full variable domain: DTGVSQNPRHKITKRGQNVTFRCDPISEHNRLYWYRQTLGQGPEFLTYFQNEAQLEKSRLLSDRFSAERPKGSFSTLEIQRTEQGDSAMYLCASSPRDLSTDTQYFGPGTRLTVL.

This CDR3 is CASSIGRGQGIRNEQFF. CDR3 nucleotides: TGTGCCAGTAGTATTGGTAGGGGACAGGGGATTCGAAATGAGCAGTTCTTC. The chain combines TRBV19 with TRBJ2-1, with TRBD1 matching over 10 bases. After removal of 3 bases from V and 7 bases from J, the junction contained 12 bases not matched to a gene. The CDR3 sequence is 17 residues long. Germline-derived CDR1 and CDR2 are LNHDA and SQIVND (reference sequence).

The J gene is TRBJ2-5, the V gene TRBV7-6; the match to TRBD2 covers 10 bases. Germline CDR1 SGHVS, CDR2 FNYEAQ. V shed 1 base, J shed 1 base, and the junction held 3 bases outside the gene matches. The CDR3 is made up of 16 amino acids. For the CDR3, the DNA is TGTGCCAGCAGCTTAGTGAGCGGGGGGGTCCAAGAGACCCAGTACTTC. Translation gives CASSLVSGGVQETQYF. The variable domain in full, completed from reference TRBV7-6 and TRBJ2-5, reads GAGVSQSPRYKVTKRGQDVALRCDPISGHVSLYWYRQALGQGPEFLTYFNYEAQQDKSGLPNDRFSAERPEGSISTLTIQRTEQRDSAMYRCASSLVSGGVQETQYFGPGTRLLVL.

This chain links TRBV9 with TRBJ1-1; D remains ambiguous. The germline V and J ends were trimmed by 4 bases and 10 bases, with 11 bases remaining between them. This CDR3 has 11 residues. Germline V lookup: CDR1 SGDLS, CDR2 YYNGEE. Written as DNA, the CDR3 is TGTGCCAGCAGCCCCCAGCGTGGAGCTTTCTTT. This encodes CASSPQRGAFF.

The chain couples TRBV27 to TRBJ2-1; D might be TRBD1 or TRBD2, each matching 5 bases. The CDR3 covers 15 residues. Germline V gene sequence: CDR1 MNHEY, CDR2 SMNVEV (reference sequence). CDR3 in DNA: TGTGCTGGGGCTAAAAACGGGGCCTCCTACAATGAGCAGTTCTTC. As protein: CAGAKNGASYNEQFF.

The CDR3 reads CASTVTGGTEAFF. In DNA, the CDR3 is TGTGCCAGTACCGTCACAGGGGGCACTGAAGCTTTCTTT. V gene TRBV19 combines with J gene TRBJ1-1, with 8 bases identical to TRBD1. With V trimmed by 7 bases and J by 4 bases, 5 bases remained unmatched. CDR1 is LNHDA and CDR2 is SQIVND in the germline V gene (reference sequence). This CDR3 has 13 amino acids.

The gene calls are TRBV27 and TRBJ2-1; the D gene is possibly TRBD1 (6 bases). Between the trimmed V and J ends, which lost 4 bases and 0 bases, there was a span of 10 bases. The CDR3 sequence is 15 residues long. Germline V gene data show CDR1 as MNHEY and CDR2 as SMNVEV (reference sequence). The CDR3 loop is CASSSGVSSYNEQFF. CDR3 coding DNA: TGTGCCAGCAGTTCAGGGGTAAGCTCCTACAATGAGCAGTTCTTC.

The CDR3 loop reads CASSFAPSGANVLTF. CDR3 in DNA: TGTGCCAGCAGTTTCGCCCCATCTGGGGCCAACGTCCTGACTTTC. The chain recombines TRBV28 with TRBJ2-6; D uncertain. This CDR3 comprises 15 residues. Between the trimmed V and J ends, which lost 3 bases and 1 base, there was a span of 7 bases. Germline V gene sequence: CDR1 MDHEN, CDR2 SYDVKM.

The chain has TRBV28 and TRBJ1-2; no reliable D call. The CDR3 runs 12 residues. Looked up from germline, CDR1 is MDHEN and CDR2 is SYDVKM. The V end lost 10 bases, the J end lost 5 bases, and 14 bases lay between the germline ends. CDR3 residues: CAIPSRRYGYTF. CDR3 nucleotides: TGTGCCATCCCGTCTCGTAGGTATGGCTACACCTTC.

The chain is built from TRBV9 and TRBJ1-3; no firm D call. CDR3 size: 13 residues. The germline V gene encodes CDR1 SGDLS and CDR2 YYNGEE. With 4 bases removed from V and 0 bases from J, the gap between germline ends came to 5 bases. CDR3 protein: CASSPRSGNTIYF. The CDR3 coding sequence is TGTGCCAGCAGCCCCCGCTCTGGAAACACCATATATTTT.

The genes are TRBV6-2 or TRBV6-3 and TRBJ2-7; D unresolved. V was pared by 3 bases and J by 4 bases, with 7 bases between. CDR1 and CDR2 (germline): MNHEY, SVGEGT. This CDR3 has 12 amino acids. The CDR3 reads CASSYSPYEQYF. CDR3 sequence (DNA): TGTGCCAGCAGTTATAGTCCTTACGAGCAGTACTTC.

The gene calls are TRBV6-5 and TRBJ1-2; D is perhaps TRBD1 (5 bases). CDR1 MNHEY and CDR2 SVGAGI come from the germline V gene. Trimming removed 2 bases from V and 6 bases from J, with 13 bases in between. The CDR3 runs 14 residues. CDR3 loop: CASSYPGTTDGYTF. Here the CDR3 DNA reads TGTGCCAGCAGTTACCCCGGGACCACCGATGGCTACACCTTC.

This rearrangement joins TRBV10-3 to TRBJ1-5; D is unresolved. Trimming took 4 bases from V and 4 from J, leaving 11 bases between them. CDR1 and CDR2 (germline): ENHRY, SYGVKD. The CDR3 totals 14 residues. The CDR3 nucleotides are TGTGCCATCAGTGCAGGCAGCCTAAATCAGCCCCAGCATTTT. Its translation: CAISAGSLNQPQHF.

The genes are TRBV6-1 and TRBJ2-4; either TRBD1 or TRBD2 may supply D (6 bases each). The CDR3 has 13 amino acids. Germline lookup yields CDR1 MNHNS and CDR2 SASEGT. The germline V and J ends were trimmed by 2 bases and 15 bases, with 17 bases remaining between them. CDR3 bases: TGTGCCAGCAGTGAATGGGGGGCGGGGATGTGGTACTTC. Its protein is CASSEWGAGMWYF.

The CDR3 nucleotides are TGTGCCAGCAGCCGACAGGGGAACTATGGCTACACCTTC. Encoded protein: CASSRQGNYGYTF. V and J are TRBV7-2 and TRBJ1-2; TRBD1 agrees at 8 bases. This CDR3 region has 13 residues. Germline CDR1 SGHTA, CDR2 FQGNSA. The junction had 1 base not matched to a gene; V was cut back by 5 bases and J by 2 bases.

This chain connects TRBV5-6 to TRBJ2-7, with D possibly TRBD1 on 5 matching bases. The V end was cut by 4 bases, the J end by 8 bases, with 19 bases between. Per the germline V gene, CDR1 is SGHDT and CDR2 is YYEEEE. The CDR3 sequence is 14 residues long. CDR3 DNA sequence: TGTGCCAGCAGCCCCGTAGGGGTTCCTGTGCAGCAGTACTTC. Its protein product is CASSPVGVPVQQYF.

CDR3 bases: TGTGCCAGCAGCCAAGGGGAGGTTTGGCATGGCTACACCTTC. It specifies CASSQGEVWHGYTF. V and J are TRBV13 and TRBJ1-2; perhaps TRBD1 as D (5 bases). The germline V gene has CDR1 PRHDT and CDR2 FYEKMQ (reference sequence). The CDR3 spans 14 residues. With 5 bases removed from V and 6 bases from J, the gap between germline ends came to 16 bases.

This chain uses TRBV19 with TRBJ1-2; 9 positions agree with TRBD1. CDR1 is LNHDA and CDR2 is SQIVND in the germline V gene (reference sequence). V trimming: 7 bases; J trimming: 4 bases; junction bases outside the gene matches: 7. The CDR3 totals 14 residues. The CDR3 DNA is TGTGCCAGTACCTCGGGACAGGGAACCTATGGCTACACCTTC. Protein sequence: CASTSGQGTYGYTF. Full variable domain (rest looked up from reference TRBV19 and TRBJ1-2): DGGITQSPKYLFRKEGQNVTLSCEQNLNHDAMYWYRQDPGQGLRLIYYSQIVNDFQKGDIAEGYSVSREKKESFPLTVTSAQKNPTAFYLCASTSGQGTYGYTFGSGTRLTVV.

V is TRBV5-1 and J is TRBJ1-2, with D tentatively TRBD1 (5 bases). This CDR3 is 14 amino acids long. V lost 2 bases, J lost 4 bases, and 12 bases lay in between. Germline-derived CDR1 and CDR2 are SGHRS and YFSETQ. Written as DNA, the CDR3 is TGCGCCAGCAGCTTTGGAGGGACGGCCTATGGCTACACCTTC. Translating gives CASSFGGTAYGYTF.